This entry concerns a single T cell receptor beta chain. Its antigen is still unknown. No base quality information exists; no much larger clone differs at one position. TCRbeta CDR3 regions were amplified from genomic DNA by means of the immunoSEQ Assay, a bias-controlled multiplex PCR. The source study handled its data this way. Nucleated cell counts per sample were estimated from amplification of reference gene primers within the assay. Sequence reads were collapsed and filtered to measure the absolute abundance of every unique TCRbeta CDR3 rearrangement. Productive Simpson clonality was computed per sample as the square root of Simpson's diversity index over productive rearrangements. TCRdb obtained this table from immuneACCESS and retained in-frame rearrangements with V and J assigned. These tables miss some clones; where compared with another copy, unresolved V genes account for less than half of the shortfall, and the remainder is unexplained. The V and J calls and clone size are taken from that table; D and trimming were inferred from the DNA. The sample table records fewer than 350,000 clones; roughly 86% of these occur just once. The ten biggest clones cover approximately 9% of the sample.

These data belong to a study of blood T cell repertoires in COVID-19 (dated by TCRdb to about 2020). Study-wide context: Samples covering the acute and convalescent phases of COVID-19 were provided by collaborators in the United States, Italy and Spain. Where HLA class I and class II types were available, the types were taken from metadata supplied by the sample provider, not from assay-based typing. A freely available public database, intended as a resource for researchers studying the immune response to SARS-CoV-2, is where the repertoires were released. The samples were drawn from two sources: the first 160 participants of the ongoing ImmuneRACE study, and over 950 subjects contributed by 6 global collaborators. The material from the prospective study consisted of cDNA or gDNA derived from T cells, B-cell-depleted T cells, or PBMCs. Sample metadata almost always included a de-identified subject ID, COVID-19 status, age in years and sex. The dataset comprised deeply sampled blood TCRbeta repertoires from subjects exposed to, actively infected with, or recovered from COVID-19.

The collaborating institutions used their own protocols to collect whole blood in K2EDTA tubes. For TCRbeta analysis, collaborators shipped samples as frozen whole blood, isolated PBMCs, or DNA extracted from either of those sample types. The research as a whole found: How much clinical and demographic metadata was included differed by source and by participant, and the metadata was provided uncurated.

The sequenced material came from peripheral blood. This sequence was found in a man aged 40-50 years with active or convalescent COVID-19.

This receptor carries the CDR3 CASSRYRDYEQYF. The DNA sequence is as follows: TGTGCCAGCAGCAGATACAGGGACTACGAGCAGTACTTC. This chain is built from TRBV5-5 and TRBJ2-7; the D region possibly corresponds to TRBD1 (6 bases align). Taken from the germline V gene (reference sequence), the CDR1 and CDR2 loops are SGHKS and YYEKEE. The CDR3 goes from the cysteine to the phenylalanine over 13 residues. The sequence is cut down to CDR3 DNA, 39 bases in frame from base 1. Cut back by 4 bases and 3 bases, the V and J ends lie 11 bases apart.